A selection of T cell receptor beta chains follows, all from one sample in a study of CD8+ T cells in alopecia areata. Using immunoSEQ multiplex PCR, the repertoire was profiled, and TCRdb retains in-frame clones only, with some absent. The profile covers 80,000 to 95,000 clones, with roughly 45% appearing a single time and more than 15% taken by the ten largest. Material: CD8+ T cells sorted from blood, obtained at week 24, from a patient treated with tofacitinib. The receptors here all came from a human donor with alopecia areata. The CDR3 runs from the conserved cysteine through the conserved F or W. The D gene is left open where the match is weak. Not all rows give a size; the values are once, few, many and, for expanded clones, a class.

clone_size j_call d_call v_call cdr3_aa cdr3_nt
few TRBJ2-5 . TRBV29-1 CSVGPPDGKGTQYF TGCAGCGTCGGACCCCCTGACGGTAAAGGGACCCAGTACTTC
. TRBJ1-1 . TRBV29-1 CSVVGGLAFF TGCAGCGTTGTAGGGGGGCTGGCTTTCTTT
. TRBJ2-2 . TRBV2 CASSDRSLTHTGELFF TGTGCCAGCAGTGACCGGTCACTGACACACACCGGGGAGCTGTTTTTT
. TRBJ2-7 . TRBV11-2 CASSLEASSEQYF TGTGCCAGCAGCTTAGAAGCTAGCTCCGAGCAGTACTTC
. TRBJ2-7 . TRBV4-2 CASSPRLGEPYEQYF TGTGCCAGCAGCCCTCGCCTGGGGGAGCCTTACGAGCAGTACTTC
few TRBJ2-7 . TRBV7-2 CASSLAVLSSYEQYF TGTGCCAGCAGCTTAGCGGTCCTGAGCTCCTACGAGCAGTACTTC
few TRBJ1-1 . TRBV27 CASSLAANTEAFF TGTGCCAGCAGTTTGGCAGCGAACACTGAAGCTTTCTTT
few TRBJ2-1 . TRBV19 CASSIWGPHNEQFF TGTGCCAGTAGTATATGGGGACCACACAATGAGCAGTTCTTC
. TRBJ1-5 . TRBV7-9 CASSLGGQGVQPQHF TGTGCCAGCAGCTTAGGAGGGCAGGGTGTCCAGCCCCAGCATTTT
few TRBJ2-7 . TRBV29-1 CSVVGGAYEQYF TGCAGCGTTGTCGGGGGAGCGTACGAGCAGTACTTC
. TRBJ2-7 . TRBV4-1 CASSQGLGVGSAYEQYF TGCGCCAGCAGCCAGGGTCTTGGGGTCGGGTCCGCCTACGAGCAGTACTTC
few TRBJ2-5 . TRBV4-1 CASSQFAHGETQYF TGCGCCAGCAGCCAATTCGCACATGGAGAGACCCAGTACTTC
few TRBJ2-7 . TRBV2 CASSRTPGGYEQYF TGTGCCAGCAGTCGGACTCCCGGGGGCTACGAGCAGTACTTC
. TRBJ2-7 . TRBV9 CASSEGLASSAYEQYF TGTGCCAGCAGCGAGGGCCTGGCTAGCTCAGCCTACGAGCAGTACTTC
once TRBJ2-7 . TRBV30 CASAGRGYEQYF TGTGCCTCGGCCGGGAGAGGCTACGAGCAGTACTTC
once TRBJ2-7 TRBD1 TRBV11-2 CASSLALWTGGGTYEQYF TGTGCCAGCAGCTTAGCCCTGTGGACAGGGGGAGGAACCTACGAGCAGTACTTC
. TRBJ1-5 . TRBV27 CASRSSPGSNQPQHF TGTGCCAGCAGATCTAGCCCGGGTAGCAATCAGCCCCAGCATTTT
. TRBJ2-7 . TRBV5-1 CASSGDYSSSYEQYF TGCGCCAGCAGCGGAGACTACTCAAGCTCCTACGAGCAGTACTTC
once TRBJ2-1 . TRBV7-9 CASSLRNEQFF TGTGCCAGCAGCTTACGAAATGAGCAGTTCTTC
. TRBJ2-3 . TRBV7-6 CASSLGPGTDTQYF TGTGCCAGCAGCTTAGGACCAGGCACAGATACGCAGTATTTT
. TRBJ2-6 . TRBV27 CASSLLGFDGANVLTF TGTGCCAGCAGTTTATTGGGGTTTGATGGGGCCAACGTCCTGACTTTC
. TRBJ2-7 . TRBV18 CASSPDPAAYSYEQYF TGTGCCAGCTCACCAGATCCGGCAGCGTACTCCTACGAGCAGTACTTC
. TRBJ2-2 . TRBV6-6 CASSYPNTGELFF TGTGCCAGCAGTTACCCGAACACCGGGGAGCTGTTTTTT
. TRBJ2-5 TRBD2 TRBV15 CATSRPGLAGVETQYF TGTGCCACCAGCAGACCCGGACTAGCGGGAGTCGAGACCCAGTACTTC
. TRBJ2-7 . TRBV4-1 CASSQGEGEGYEQYF TGCGCCAGCAGCCAAGGTGAGGGAGAAGGCTACGAGCAGTACTTC
. TRBJ2-5 TRBD1 TRBV19 CASSRTPGTAETQYF TGTGCCAGTAGTAGAACTCCCGGGACAGCTGAGACCCAGTACTTC
many TRBJ2-1 TRBD2 TRBV6-4 CASSRLAGDPYNEQFF TGTGCCAGCAGTCGACTAGCGGGAGACCCCTACAATGAGCAGTTCTTC
few TRBJ2-1 . TRBV7-2 CASTGTYNEQFF TGTGCCAGCACAGGGACCTACAATGAGCAGTTCTTC
many TRBJ1-5 . TRBV6-1 CASRGGNQPQHF TGTGCCAGCAGGGGAGGAAATCAGCCCCAGCATTTT
. TRBJ2-2 . TRBV6-5 CASSYGLNTGELFF TGTGCCAGCAGTTACGGACTGAACACCGGGGAGCTGTTTTTT
. TRBJ2-2 . TRBV20-1 CSASSTGELFF TGCAGTGCTAGCAGCACCGGGGAGCTGTTTTTT
. TRBJ2-7 . TRBV18 CASSPKDIGRGEQYF TGTGCCAGCTCACCTAAGGACATTGGCCGGGGCGAGCAGTACTTC
. TRBJ2-5 . TRBV9 CASSVGDATDQETQYF TGTGCCAGCAGCGTAGGAGATGCGACAGATCAAGAGACCCAGTACTTC
. TRBJ1-1 . TRBV19 CASSIRGTEAFF TGTGCCAGTTCCATTCGTGGGACAGAAGCTTTCTTT